The 32 T cell receptor beta chains below were found in one sample sequenced in a study of cytomegalovirus exposure and HLA in healthy donors. A multiplex PCR was run with 60 Vbeta primers and 13 Jbeta primers. Assay: immunoSEQ multiplex PCR; the TCRdb copy retains only in-frame clones and omits some. The sample includes about 61,000 clones, approximately 88% of them seen just once. The specimen was PBMCs. The receptors originated from a man aged 25 to 45 in good health and CMV-seropositive.

The chain links TRBV29-1 to TRBJ2-5, with D possibly TRBD1 on 6 matching bases. Trimming pared 2 bases from V and 13 bases from J, leaving 23 bases between. The CDR3 is 14 residues long. CDR1 is SQVTM and CDR2 is ANQGSEA in the germline V gene. The CDR3 region has the DNA TGCAGCGTTGAAACGGACAGCCGTCCGTCGCCTAGGTACTTC. Its translation is CSVETDSRPSPRYF.

This clone was seen only a few times. The gene calls are TRBV27 and TRBJ1-5; tentative D call: TRBD1 (5 bases). The V gene lost 0 bases and the J gene lost 1 base, with 10 bases spanning the gap. CDR1 MNHEY and CDR2 SMNVEV come from the germline V gene (reference sequence). This CDR3 is 16 amino acids long. The CDR3: CASSLSGGTSNQPQHF. The CDR3 nucleotides are TGTGCCAGCAGTTTATCAGGAGGGACGAGCAATCAGCCCCAGCATTTT.

This chain joins TRBV6-6 and TRBJ2-5, with 8 bases fitting TRBD1. Trimming took 8 bases from V and 4 from J; bases not matched to a gene: 9. This CDR3 spans 14 amino acids. Germline V gives CDR1 MNHNY, CDR2 SVGAGI (reference sequence). CDR3 protein: CASQGMDRVETQYF. The CDR3 DNA sequence: TGTGCCAGCCAAGGAATGGACAGGGTAGAGACCCAGTACTTC.

This clone was seen once. The chain links TRBV19 to TRBJ2-1; TRBD2 agrees at 13 bases. V lost 5 bases, J lost 7 bases, and 8 bases stayed unmatched. Germline lookup yields CDR1 LNHDA and CDR2 SQIVND (reference sequence). The CDR3 consists of 16 residues. The CDR3 loop reads CASSPPGLAGTNEQFF. Here the CDR3 DNA reads TGTGCCAGTAGTCCTCCGGGACTAGCGGGAACAAATGAGCAGTTCTTC.

The chain has TRBV28 and TRBJ1-2, with a possible D match to TRBD1 (5 bases). V gave up 1 base and J gave up 5 bases, with 11 bases separating them. CDR3 length: 14 residues. The germline CDR1 and CDR2 sequences are MDHEN and SYDVKM. This CDR3 is CASSLSGTGYGYTF. Written as DNA, the CDR3 is TGTGCCAGCAGTTTATCTGGGACTGGTTATGGCTACACCTTC.

The rearrangement links TRBV11-2 to TRBJ1-1; maybe TRBD1 (6 bases). Per the germline V gene, CDR1 is SGHAT and CDR2 is FQNNGV. This CDR3 has 14 amino acids. The germline V and J ends were trimmed by 4 bases and 0 bases, with 9 bases remaining between them. CDR3 nucleotide sequence: TGTGCCAGCAGCTCGGGACATTTGAACACTGAAGCTTTCTTT. It translates to CASSSGHLNTEAFF. Filled out from reference TRBV11-2 and TRBJ1-1, the complete variable domain reads EAGVAQSPRYKIIEKRQSVAFWCNPISGHATLYWYQQILGQGPKLLIQFQNNGVVDDSQLPKDRFSAERLKGVDSTLKIQPAKLEDSAVYLCASSSGHLNTEAFFGQGTRLTVV.

The V gene is TRBV2, the J gene TRBJ2-1; maybe TRBD2 (5 bases). Germline lookup yields CDR1 SNHLY and CDR2 FYNNEI. The CDR3 loop spans 11 amino acids. The germline V and J ends were trimmed by 10 bases and 9 bases, with 13 bases remaining between them. CDR3 nucleotides: TGTGCCACCCTACTAGGTGGTGAGCAGTTCTTC. Encoded protein: CATLLGGEQFF.

The V gene is TRBV27, the J gene TRBJ1-2; 10 bases agree with TRBD1. J was trimmed by 8 bases and V by 9 bases; bases with no gene match: 6. Looked up from germline, CDR1 is MNHEY and CDR2 is SMNVEV (reference sequence). CDR3 length equals 12 residues. As DNA, the CDR3 is TGTGCCAGTAGACAGGGGGCGGGGGGCTACACCTTC. This gives the protein CASRQGAGGYTF.

This clone was counted once. The genes are TRBV7-3 and TRBJ2-3, with D possibly TRBD2 on 6 matching bases. Germline V gives CDR1 SGHTA, CDR2 FQGTGA. V dropped 3 bases and J dropped 6 bases, with 13 bases sitting between them. This CDR3 is built from 14 residues. Here the CDR3 DNA reads TGTGCCAGCAGCTTGGGGACTCACCGGGATACGCAGTATTTT. Amino acids: CASSLGTHRDTQYF.

This CDR3 is CATSRDPGTGGSYEQYF. CDR3 nucleotide sequence: TGTGCCACCAGCAGAGATCCAGGGACAGGGGGCTCCTACGAGCAGTACTTC. The rearrangement links TRBV15 to TRBJ2-7, with 11 bases matching TRBD1. Germline values: CDR1 LNHNV, CDR2 YYDKDF (reference sequence). The CDR3 consists of 17 residues. Unmatched junction bases numbered 4, after V lost 0 bases and J lost 0 bases.

V gene TRBV15 combines with J gene TRBJ2-2, with TRBD1 identical over 9 bases. CDR1 and CDR2 from the germline V gene are LNHNV and YYDKDF (reference sequence). CDR3 length: 15 amino acids. Unmatched junction bases numbered 4, after V lost 5 bases and J lost 3 bases. The CDR3 region is CATSVDRGYTGELFF. The CDR3 DNA reads as TGTGCCACCAGCGTCGACAGGGGGTACACCGGGGAGCTGTTTTTT.

The V gene is TRBV6-6, the J gene TRBJ1-1; 7 nucleotides match TRBD1. CDR1 is MNHNY, CDR2 SVGAGI, per germline (reference sequence). The V segment lost 4 bases and the J segment 3 bases; nucleotides outside the gene matches: 8. CDR3 length: 15 amino acids. The CDR3 DNA is TGTGCCAGCAGTTGGGCCAGGGGGGAGCACACTGAAGCTTTCTTT. Protein sequence: CASSWARGEHTEAFF.

The chain is built from TRBV2 and TRBJ1-5; D may be TRBD1 (5 bases). Trimming left V 5 bases short and J 9 bases short, with 14 bases between. Germline V lookup: CDR1 SNHLY, CDR2 FYNNEI. CDR3 length equals 13 residues. CDR3 nucleotide sequence: TGTGCCAGCAGTCGTGGGGCTCGCCCGCCCCAGCATTTT. As protein: CASSRGARPPQHF.

Only one count was recorded for this clone. This chain links TRBV11-2 with TRBJ2-5; 9 bases are shared with TRBD2. V trimming: 3 bases; J trimming: 5 bases; junction bases outside the gene matches: 7. The CDR3 covers 15 residues. Germline V gene lookup returns CDR1 SGHAT and CDR2 FQNNGV. CDR3 nucleotide sequence: TGTGCCAGCAGCTTGACTAGCGGAGAAGGGGAGACCCAGTACTTC. The encoded protein is CASSLTSGEGETQYF.

The chain recombines TRBV7-2 with TRBJ1-1; D is unclear. With 6 bases removed from V and 6 bases from J, the gap between germline ends came to 8 bases. This CDR3 is 11 amino acids long. The germline V gene has CDR1 SGHTA and CDR2 FQGNSA. The CDR3 is CASSGLAEAFF. DNA of the CDR3: TGTGCCAGCAGTGGTCTAGCTGAAGCTTTCTTT.

V is TRBV28 and J is TRBJ2-3; tentative D call: TRBD2 (7 bases). Trimming removed 5 bases at V and 0 bases at J, with 18 bases between. This CDR3 has 17 amino acids. Per the germline V gene, CDR1 is MDHEN and CDR2 is SYDVKM. The CDR3 region is CASSLGGGNPSTDTQYF. CDR3 DNA: TGTGCCAGCAGTCTGGGAGGGGGAAACCCTAGCACAGATACGCAGTATTTT.

This rearrangement joins TRBV5-1 to TRBJ2-7, with 8 bases that match TRBD1. CDR1 is SGHRS, CDR2 YFSETQ, per germline. CDR3 length: 13 residues. J was trimmed by 4 bases and V by 4 bases; bases with no gene match: 4. CDR3 amino acids: CASSSQGAYEQYF. The CDR3 DNA is TGCGCCAGCAGCAGCCAGGGGGCTTACGAGCAGTACTTC.

V usage is TRBV28 and J usage is TRBJ2-5; TRBD2 might be the D (5 bases). CDR3 length equals 15 residues. V was clipped by 0 bases and J by 5 bases, with 13 bases between them. CDR1 is MDHEN and CDR2 is SYDVKM in the germline V gene. CDR3 coding DNA: TGTGCCAGCAGTTTATGGGACTCCGCGGCGGAGACCCAGTACTTC. Amino acid sequence: CASSLWDSAAETQYF. Variable domain in full (rest from reference TRBV28 and TRBJ2-5): DVKVTQSSRYLVKRTGEKVFLECVQDMDHENMFWYRQDPGLGLRLIYFSYDVKMKEKGDIPEGYSVSREKKERFSLILESASTNQTSMYLCASSLWDSAAETQYFGPGTRLLVL.

The V call is TRBV7-3, the J call TRBJ2-1; no clear D gene. Germline-derived CDR1 and CDR2 are SGHTA and FQGTGA. CDR3 length equals 15 residues. Trimming removed 2 bases at V and 0 bases at J, with 8 bases between. The CDR3 region is CASSLVHLSYNEQFF. CDR3 nucleotides: TGTGCCAGCAGCTTAGTACACCTCTCCTACAATGAGCAGTTCTTC.

This clone was picked up one time. The chain links TRBV10-3 to TRBJ2-5; TRBD2 aligns across 10 bases. There are 15 residues in the CDR3. J was trimmed by 0 bases and V by 7 bases; bases with no gene match: 5. Germline lookup yields CDR1 ENHRY and CDR2 SYGVKD. CDR3 DNA sequence: TGTGCCATCAAAGGGACTAGCGAGTACCAAGAGACCCAGTACTTC. Its protein is CAIKGTSEYQETQYF.

This clone was picked up one time. The rearrangement uses TRBV5-6 and TRBJ2-5; D remains unclear. With the DNA end fitting TRBJ2-7 better, the J assignment may be wrong. The CDR3 spans 13 residues. From germline, CDR1 is SGHDT and CDR2 YYEEEE. The CDR3 loop reads CASSRRTTSEQYF. The CDR3 region has the DNA TGTGCCAGCAGCCGACGTACGACGAGCGAGCAGTACTTC.

This clone was seen a handful of times. The gene calls are TRBV7-2 and TRBJ1-1; D may be TRBD1 (6 bases). This CDR3 region has 15 residues. Trimming shortened V by 1 base and J by 4 bases, and 13 bases separated the two germline ends. Germline CDR1 SGHTA, CDR2 FQGNSA. The CDR3 spells CASSLGRGGGTEAFF. For the CDR3, the DNA is TGTGCCAGCAGCTTAGGGCGGGGAGGGGGCACTGAAGCTTTCTTT.

V and J are TRBV19 and TRBJ2-3; TRBD1 matches 7 bases. V dropped 3 bases and J dropped 1; count of bases not matched to a gene: 4. The CDR3 extends over 15 amino acids. CDR1 is LNHDA and CDR2 is SQIVND in the germline V gene (reference sequence). This chain's CDR3 is CASSIWDSRTDTQYF. CDR3 nucleotides: TGTGCCAGTAGTATCTGGGACAGCCGCACAGATACGCAGTATTTT.

In DNA form, the CDR3 reads TGTGCCAGCAGTTATACAGGGTACAATTCACCCCTCCACTTT. Translation gives CASSYTGYNSPLHF. This chain links TRBV11-2 with TRBJ1-6; D might be TRBD1 (6 bases). The V end was cut by 6 bases, the J end by 7 bases, with 13 bases between. CDR1 SGHAT and CDR2 FQNNGV come from the germline V gene. The CDR3 consists of 14 residues.

This chain joins TRBV15 and TRBJ1-4; D is perhaps TRBD1 (5 bases). Trimming shortened V by 6 bases and J by 4 bases, and 15 bases separated the two germline ends. Per the germline V gene, CDR1 is LNHNV and CDR2 is YYDKDF (reference sequence). CDR3 size: 15 residues. The CDR3 DNA sequence: TGTGCCACCAGTGAAAGGCAGGGCCGTAATGAAAAACTGTTTTTT. It yields the protein CATSERQGRNEKLFF.

This clone was recorded only once. This chain uses TRBV19 with TRBJ1-1; TRBD1 is a possible D gene (6 bases). Trimming shortened V by 7 bases and J by 0 bases, and 9 bases separated the two germline ends. Per the germline V gene, CDR1 is LNHDA and CDR2 is SQIVND (reference sequence). This CDR3 has 13 residues. CDR3: CASNRALNTEAFF. CDR3 in DNA: TGTGCCAGTAACAGGGCGTTGAACACTGAAGCTTTCTTT.

J is TRBJ2-7 and V is TRBV7-6, with a weak D call TRBD2 (5 bases). CDR3 length: 13 amino acids. V was cut by 5 bases and J by 4 bases, with 12 bases left in between. Per germline, CDR1 SGHVS and CDR2 FNYEAQ. The CDR3 region has the DNA TGTGCCAGCAGCCAATCGACGGGGTACGAGCAGTACTTC. It codes for CASSQSTGYEQYF.

This chain uses TRBV19 with TRBJ1-4, with D possibly TRBD1 on 5 matching bases. Trimming pared 5 bases from V and 0 bases from J, leaving 13 bases between. CDR1 LNHDA and CDR2 SQIVND come from the germline V gene (reference sequence). This CDR3 has 16 residues. As DNA, the CDR3 is TGTGCCAGTAGTGCCGGGACTGTTTCAACTAATGAAAAACTGTTTTTT. Translated: CASSAGTVSTNEKLFF. The variable domain in full, with the rest retrieved from reference TRBV19 and TRBJ1-4, is DGGITQSPKYLFRKEGQNVTLSCEQNLNHDAMYWYRQDPGQGLRLIYYSQIVNDFQKGDIAEGYSVSREKKESFPLTVTSAQKNPTAFYLCASSAGTVSTNEKLFFGSGTQLSVL.

This chain joins TRBV7-2 and TRBJ2-1; D remains ambiguous. The V gene's germline CDR1 is SGHTA and CDR2 FQGNSA. CDR3 length equals 13 residues. V was shortened by 5 bases and J by 7 bases, with 12 bases between the two germline ends. DNA of the CDR3: TGTGCCAGCAGCCACCAGTTGGAGAATGAGCAGTTCTTC. This gives the protein CASSHQLENEQFF.

V usage is TRBV7-9 and J usage is TRBJ2-1; 7 bases agree with TRBD1. The length of the CDR3 is 17 residues. V lost 4 bases and J lost 4; bases outside the gene matches: 13. The V gene's germline CDR1 is SEHNR and CDR2 FQNEAQ (reference sequence). The CDR3 nucleotides are TGTGCCAGCAGCTCAACAGGGGTCCGGTTTAGGTACAATGAGCAGTTCTTC. It yields the protein CASSSTGVRFRYNEQFF.

J is TRBJ2-7 and V is TRBV7-2, with 10 bases that match TRBD2. CDR1 and CDR2 from the germline V gene are SGHTA and FQGNSA. V was clipped by 3 bases and J by 3 bases; unmatched bases: 5. This CDR3 comprises 15 residues. The CDR3 here is CASSFTSGAHYEQYF. Written as DNA, the CDR3 is TGTGCCAGCAGCTTCACTAGCGGGGCCCACTACGAGCAGTACTTC.

The chain has TRBV5-1 and TRBJ1-1; TRBD1 agrees at 7 bases. The CDR3 covers 13 residues. After removal of 5 bases from V and 6 bases from J, the junction contained 7 bases not matched to a gene. Germline-derived CDR1 and CDR2 are SGHRS and YFSETQ. The CDR3 loop is CASRGTAESEAFF. As DNA, the CDR3 is TGCGCCAGCAGAGGGACAGCAGAATCTGAAGCTTTCTTT.